The 19 T cell receptor beta chains presented below share a single source sample, sequenced in a study of T cells in Graves' hyperthyroidism and ophthalmopathy. Researchers amplified the TCR beta CDR3 regions from RNA transcripts. First-round RT-PCR targeting the TCR CDR3 was performed with the HTBI primer set. TCRdb analysed the multiplex PCR reads with MiXCR anew, one entry per CDR3 protein. The data hold fewer than 110,000 distinct CDR3 sequences, with 16% observed a single time. Sequencing used blood. All receptors derive from a woman aged 50 to 60 with Graves' hyperthyroidism.

As to this clonotype: No DNA is shown, since the ends of the CDR3 on it are uncertain; the CDR3 is the one TCRdb lists. V and J are TRBV5-1 and TRBJ2-7; no DNA check was done on the table's D call, TRBD2. With termini counted, the CDR3 has 22 amino acids. Per the germline V gene, CDR1 is SGHRS and CDR2 is YFSETQ. Here the CDR3 reads CASSFYICSASPGWGQRYEQYF.

This clonotype was recorded many times. The rearrangement uses TRBV7-9 and TRBJ2-1, with 10 positions matching TRBD2. Germline CDR1 is SEHNR and CDR2 is FQNEAQ (reference sequence). CDR3 size: 16 residues. The trim removed 2 bases at V and 3 bases at J, leaving 4 bases unmatched. In DNA, the CDR3 is TGTGCCAGCAGCTTACGAGCGGGAGGGGACTACAATGAGCAGTTCTTC. Translated, it gives CASSLRAGGDYNEQFF.

Many counts were recorded for this clonotype. V usage is TRBV28 and J usage is TRBJ2-1; a weak D match, TRBD2 (6 bases). Trimming took off 5 bases at V and 5 bases at J, with 19 bases between the two ends. The germline CDR1 and CDR2 sequences are MDHEN and SYDVKM. The CDR3 runs to 16 residues. CDR3 nucleotide sequence: TGTGCCAGCAGTCCACTCAGCCGGGAGTTCGACAATGAGCAGTTCTTC. Its protein product is CASSPLSREFDNEQFF.

The chain is built from TRBV6-4 and TRBJ1-2; D is unresolved. The CDR3 totals 12 residues. Germline V lookup: CDR1 MRHNA, CDR2 SNTAGT. The ends were cut back, 6 bases at V and 6 bases at J, with 11 bases in the middle. The CDR3 sequence is CASRGTGNGYTF. DNA for the CDR3: TGTGCCAGCAGAGGCACGGGGAATGGCTACACCTTC.

This clonotype came up many times. This CDR3 reads CASSLVQNTGELFF. In nucleotides, the CDR3 is TGTGCCAGCAGCTTAGTACAAAACACCGGGGAGCTGTTTTTT. The chain recombines TRBV7-2 with TRBJ2-2; D is undetermined. Deletions cut 1 base from V and 2 bases from J, with 5 bases between. Looked up from germline, CDR1 is SGHTA and CDR2 is FQGNSA. The CDR3 is 14 amino acids.

V usage is TRBV12-3 or TRBV12-4 and J usage is TRBJ2-3, with TRBD2 identical over 7 bases. The CDR3 is made up of 15 amino acids. V gave up 5 bases and J gave up 2 bases; unmatched junction bases: 7. In DNA form, the CDR3 reads TGTGCCAGCAGTACCCGGGGGACTAACACAGATACGCAGTATTTT. Its protein product is CASSTRGTNTDTQYF.

The chain carries TRBV11-2 and TRBJ2-1, with 12 bases lining up with TRBD2. J was trimmed by 7 bases and V by 5 bases; bases with no gene match: 9. The CDR3 contains 16 residues. From germline, CDR1 is SGHAT and CDR2 FQNNGV. CDR3 in DNA: TGTGCCAGCAGCCCCAAGACTAGCGGGAGATTGAATGAGCAGTTCTTC. Translating it yields CASSPKTSGRLNEQFF.

This clonotype was counted many times. The chain joins TRBV19 to TRBJ1-1; D gene ambiguous. The CDR3 spans 16 residues. Germline V gene lookup returns CDR1 LNHDA and CDR2 SQIVND (reference sequence). Between the trimmed V and J ends, which lost 2 bases and 1 base, there was a span of 14 bases. The CDR3 DNA reads as TGTGCCAGTAGTATACGGCAGGCGAATGGGAACACTGAAGCTTTCTTT. This sequence encodes CASSIRQANGNTEAFF. Full variable domain (remainder filled in from reference TRBV19 and TRBJ1-1): DGGITQSPKYLFRKEGQNVTLSCEQNLNHDAMYWYRQDPGQGLRLIYYSQIVNDFQKGDIAEGYSVSREKKESFPLTVTSAQKNPTAFYLCASSIRQANGNTEAFFGQGTRLTVV.

For this clonotype: This may be a read error: a much more frequent sequence differs by one nucleotide. This CDR3 is CNARGSDRGTLHF. CDR3 nucleotide sequence: TGCAATGCTAGAGGTAGTGACAGGGGAACCCTCCACTTT. The chain carries TRBV20-1 and TRBJ1-6, with 8 bases aligning to TRBD1. Germline values: CDR1 DFQATT, CDR2 SNEGSKA (reference sequence). The CDR3 runs 13 residues.

This clonotype was seen ten or more times. This rearrangement joins TRBV11-1 to TRBJ2-3; D is undetermined. This CDR3 is built from 15 residues. Germline V gene sequence: CDR1 SGHAT, CDR2 FQDESV (reference sequence). The V end was cut by 2 bases, the J end by 4 bases, with 13 bases between. CDR3 nucleotide sequence: TGTGCCAGCAGCTTAAATTGGAGAGGAGCAGATACGCAGTATTTT. Protein: CASSLNWRGADTQYF.

This clonotype was seen ten or more times. DNA of the CDR3: TGTGCCAGCAGTTTACAGGGTGGCTTCACAGATACGCAGTATTTT. Its translation: CASSLQGGFTDTQYF. The chain employs TRBV6-1 and TRBJ2-3, with D possibly TRBD1 on 6 matching bases. V gave up 5 bases and J gave up 2 bases, with 14 bases separating them. This CDR3 has 15 amino acids. Per the germline V gene, CDR1 is MNHNS and CDR2 is SASEGT.

Notes on this clonotype: This clone may be a read error of a much larger clone one base away. DNA of the CDR3: TGTGCCAGTAGTATCGCGGATAATTCACCCCTCCACTTT. This sequence encodes CASSIADNSPLHF. V and J are TRBV19 and TRBJ1-6; D call uncertain. CDR1 is LNHDA, CDR2 SQIVND, per germline (reference sequence). This CDR3 has 13 amino acids. V dropped 3 bases and J dropped 5 bases, with 5 bases sitting between them. Complete variable domain (other parts from reference TRBV19 and TRBJ1-6): DGGITQSPKYLFRKEGQNVTLSCEQNLNHDAMYWYRQDPGQGLRLIYYSQIVNDFQKGDIAEGYSVSREKKESFPLTVTSAQKNPTAFYLCASSIADNSPLHFGNGTRLTVT.

This clonotype was counted many times. The chain is built from TRBV19 and TRBJ1-1; 9 positions match TRBD1. The CDR3 is made up of 15 amino acids. J gave up 0 bases and V 5 bases, and 4 bases lay outside the gene matches. Germline loops: CDR1 LNHDA, CDR2 SQIVND (reference sequence). This chain's CDR3 is CASSDRQGVNTEAFF. Here the CDR3 DNA reads TGTGCCAGTAGTGATCGACAGGGGGTGAACACTGAAGCTTTCTTT.

This clonotype was found many times. This chain uses TRBV3-1 with TRBJ2-2; D unresolved. CDR3 size: 12 residues. The germline V and J ends were trimmed by 5 bases and 5 bases, with 6 bases remaining between them. Germline values: CDR1 LGHDT, CDR2 YNNKEL (reference sequence). The CDR3 DNA sequence: TGTGCCAGCAGCGCCGCGACCGGGGAGCTGTTTTTT. This encodes CASSAATGELFF.

This clonotype was observed at least ten times. V and J are TRBV15 and TRBJ1-2; D uncertain. CDR1 and CDR2 from the germline V gene are LNHNV and YYDKDF (reference sequence). Trimming removed 5 bases at V and 2 bases at J, with 9 bases between. The CDR3 has 13 amino acids. The CDR3 reads CATSQGINYGYTF. The CDR3 bases are TGTGCCACCAGCCAAGGGATAAACTATGGCTACACCTTC.

V usage is TRBV5-8 and J usage is TRBJ1-3; perhaps TRBD1 as D (5 bases). Trimming shortened V by 5 bases and J by 0 bases, and 9 bases separated the two germline ends. This CDR3 spans 14 amino acids. The germline V gene encodes CDR1 SGHTS and CDR2 YDEGEE. CDR3: CASSRQNSGNTIYF. The CDR3 bases are TGTGCCAGCAGTCGACAGAACTCTGGAAACACCATATATTTT. Full variable domain (remainder filled in from reference TRBV5-8 and TRBJ1-3): EAGVTQSPTHLIKTRGQQATLRCSPISGHTSVYWYQQALGLGLQFLLWYDEGEERNRGNFPPRFSGRQFPNYSSELNVNALELEDSALYLCASSRQNSGNTIYFGEGSWLTVV.

This clonotype was recorded many times. This chain joins TRBV5-1 and TRBJ2-7, with D unclear. Germline V gene lookup returns CDR1 SGHRS and CDR2 YFSETQ. This CDR3 is built from 15 residues. V was shortened by 0 bases and J by 0 bases, with 10 bases between the two germline ends. CDR3 DNA sequence: TGCGCCAGCAGCTTGGGGACCAGGAGCTCCTACGAGCAGTACTTC. Its translation: CASSLGTRSSYEQYF.

Ten or more counts support this clonotype. CDR3 DNA: TGTGCCAGCTGGACTAGCGAGAGTAGCTACGAGCAGTACTTC. Translating it yields CASWTSESSYEQYF. The rearrangement uses TRBV27 and TRBJ2-7, with TRBD2 matching over 9 bases. Germline loops: CDR1 MNHEY, CDR2 SMNVEV (reference sequence). The CDR3 is 14 amino acids. J was trimmed by 3 bases and V by 8 bases; bases with no gene match: 8.

This clonotype was counted at least ten times. This chain connects TRBV12-3 or TRBV12-4 to TRBJ2-3; D unclear. The CDR3 totals 15 residues. The V end lost 5 bases, the J end lost 0 bases, and 12 bases lay between the germline ends. The CDR3 reads CASSPGPPSTDTQYF. Written as DNA, the CDR3 is TGTGCCAGCAGTCCCGGCCCTCCTAGCACAGATACGCAGTATTTT.